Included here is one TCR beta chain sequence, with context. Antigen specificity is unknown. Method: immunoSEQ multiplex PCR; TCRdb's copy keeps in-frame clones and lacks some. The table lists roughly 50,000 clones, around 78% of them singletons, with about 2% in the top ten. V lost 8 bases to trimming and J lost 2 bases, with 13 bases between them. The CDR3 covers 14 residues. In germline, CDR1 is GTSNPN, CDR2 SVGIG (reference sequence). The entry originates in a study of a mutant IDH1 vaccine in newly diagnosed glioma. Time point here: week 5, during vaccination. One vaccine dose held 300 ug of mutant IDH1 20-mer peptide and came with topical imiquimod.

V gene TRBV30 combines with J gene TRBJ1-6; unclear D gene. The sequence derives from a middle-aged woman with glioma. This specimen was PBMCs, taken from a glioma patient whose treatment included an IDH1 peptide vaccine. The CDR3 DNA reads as TGTGCCGCCTCCGGAGGGCCCTATAATTCACCCCTCCACTTT. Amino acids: CAASGGPYNSPLHF.